The clone carrying this TCR beta chain has ten or more counts. Stable hyperthyroidism meant no ophthalmopathy within 18 months of follow-up. Exclusion criteria comprised other autoimmune diseases, uncontrolled infections, pregnancy or lactation in patients. Germline-derived CDR1 and CDR2 are SEHNR and FQNEAQ (reference sequence). Trimming removed 5 bases from V and 3 bases from J; junction bases left unmatched: 6. This CDR3 region has 14 residues. The sequenced template was RNA, covering the TCR beta CDR3 region. First-round RT-PCR employed HTBI primers, with a second-round multiplex PCR after it. In TCRdb, the multiplex PCR reads were re-called with MiXCR into one record per CDR3 protein. The sample includes some 350,000 distinct CDR3 sequences, about 18% of them seen just once. This sample was included in a study of Graves' ophthalmopathy and Graves' hyperthyroidism.

The gene calls are TRBV7-9 and TRBJ2-7; 8 nucleotides line up with TRBD1. The source is an adult woman with stable Graves' hyperthyroidism. The sequenced sample was peripheral blood. CDR3 protein: CASSGRQGLYEQYF. The CDR3 nucleotides are TGTGCCAGCAGCGGACGACAGGGGCTCTACGAGCAGTACTTC.